These 9 T cell receptor beta chains were sequenced from one sample in a study of T cells in Graves' hyperthyroidism and ophthalmopathy. There were TCR beta CDR3 regions amplified from RNA transcripts. First-round RT-PCR of the TCR CDR3 relied on the HTBI primer set. TCRdb reprocessed the multiplex PCR reads with MiXCR, giving one entry per CDR3 protein. The profile shows a few hundred thousand distinct CDR3 sequences, 15% to 20% of them singletons. The sample comprised blood. These receptors were taken from a woman between 40 and 55 years old with Graves' ophthalmopathy.

Many counts were recorded for this clonotype. This chain connects TRBV12-3 or TRBV12-4 to TRBJ1-1; weak D call: TRBD1 (5 bases). The length of the CDR3 is 14 residues. The germline V and J ends were trimmed by 3 bases and 6 bases, with 14 bases remaining between them. The CDR3, as DNA: TGTGCCAGCAGTTTCTTAGGGGTTGGAGCTGAAGCTTTCTTT. Translated, it gives CASSFLGVGAEAFF.

This clonotype showed up many times. This chain uses TRBV27 with TRBJ1-1; tentative D call: TRBD1 (5 bases). V lost 6 bases and J lost 4, with 12 bases in between. Per the germline V gene, CDR1 is MNHEY and CDR2 is SMNVEV (reference sequence). The CDR3 consists of 13 residues. The CDR3 region is CASRQTVATEAFF. In DNA form, the CDR3 reads TGTGCCAGCAGACAGACAGTGGCCACTGAAGCTTTCTTT.

The table lists this clonotype with many counts. The chain carries TRBV28 and TRBJ2-7; a weak D match, TRBD1 (6 bases). The CDR3 spans 13 residues. The V end lost 3 bases, the J end lost 3 bases, and 9 bases lay between the germline ends. CDR1 and CDR2 from the germline V gene are MDHEN and SYDVKM. The CDR3 protein is CASSFGQFYEQYF. CDR3 DNA sequence: TGTGCCAGCAGTTTTGGACAGTTCTACGAGCAGTACTTC.

The CDR3 protein is CAWSPGGSLYEQYF. The DNA of the CDR3 is TGTGCCTGGAGTCCCGGCGGGTCTCTCTACGAGCAGTACTTC. The V gene is TRBV30, the J gene TRBJ2-7, with a possible D match to TRBD2 (5 bases). The germline CDR1 and CDR2 sequences are GTSNPN and SVGIG (reference sequence). The ends were cut back, 2 bases at V and 3 bases at J, with 14 bases in the middle. This CDR3 is 14 amino acids long.

This clonotype appeared many times. A junction end diverges from the germline sequence, so it may reflect a read error. The chain recombines TRBV6-5 with TRBJ1-1; D uncertain. Germline CDR1 is MNHEY and CDR2 is SVGAGI. CDR3 length: 16 residues. The CDR3 DNA is TGTGCCAGCAGTTACTCCCCTTATACCTGGAACAATGAAGCTTTCTTT. Translation gives CASSYSPYTWNNEAFF.

This clonotype showed up many times. The chain employs TRBV27 and TRBJ1-1, with D unresolved. The CDR3 consists of 11 residues. In germline, CDR1 is MNHEY, CDR2 SMNVEV (reference sequence). Trimming took 10 bases from V and 4 from J, leaving 10 bases between them. The CDR3 reads CATRMFTEAFF. Written as DNA, the CDR3 is TGTGCCACTCGCATGTTCACTGAAGCTTTCTTT.

The chain carries TRBV4-3 and TRBJ2-7; perhaps TRBD2 as D (6 bases). The CDR3 runs to 16 residues. V was shortened by 0 bases and J by 2 bases, with 14 bases between the two germline ends. CDR1 is LGHNA and CDR2 is YSLEER in the germline V gene. CDR3 sequence (DNA): TGCGCCAGCAGCCAAGACCCAGGGACTTCCACCTACGAGCAGTACTTC. Its translation: CASSQDPGTSTYEQYF.

In its sample, this clonotype was seen many times. The chain couples TRBV20-1 to TRBJ1-1, with 7 bases fitting TRBD1. The germline V gene encodes CDR1 DFQATT and CDR2 SNEGSKA (reference sequence). With 6 bases clipped from V and 6 bases from J, the junction kept 10 bases outside the gene matches. This CDR3 region has 13 residues. For the CDR3, the DNA is TGCAGTGCCGAGTATGAAGGGACAGCTGAAGCTTTCTTT. It is translated as CSAEYEGTAEAFF.

This clonotype was seen only a few times. The chain is built from TRBV18 and TRBJ2-7; D remains ambiguous. CDR1 and CDR2 from the germline V gene are KGHSH and LQKENI. The CDR3 is made up of 13 amino acids. Trimming removed 1 base at V and 5 bases at J, with 9 bases between. The CDR3 protein is CASSPQVSHEQYF. The CDR3 bases are TGTGCCAGCTCACCACAGGTTTCCCACGAGCAGTACTTC.